The table lists the clone carrying this T cell receptor beta chain with many counts. Its antigen is undetermined. The data originate from a study of CD8 T cells in ankylosing spondylitis. Study-level points and caveats: Existing reports had already noted some motif variants in reactive arthritis synovial fluid and blood.

Germline CDR1 and CDR2: SGHRS and YFSETQ. The CDR3 covers 15 residues. With 0 bases removed from V and 2 bases from J, the gap between germline ends came to 12 bases. TCRdb reprocessed the 5' RACE reads via MiXCR and lists one record per CDR3 protein. The sample lists 150,000 to 200,000 distinct CDR3 sequences, about 20% occurring once. Material: blood, either unsorted or a sorted T cell fraction (not recorded which). V gene TRBV5-1 combines with J gene TRBJ2-7; either TRBD1 or TRBD2 may fit D (5 bases each). The sequence came from a male donor aged 5 to 29 with ankylosing spondylitis or in good health (not recorded which). CDR3 sequence reads: CASSLAAGRAYEQYF. DNA for the CDR3: TGCGCCAGCAGCTTGGCGGCAGGGAGAGCCTACGAGCAGTACTTC.